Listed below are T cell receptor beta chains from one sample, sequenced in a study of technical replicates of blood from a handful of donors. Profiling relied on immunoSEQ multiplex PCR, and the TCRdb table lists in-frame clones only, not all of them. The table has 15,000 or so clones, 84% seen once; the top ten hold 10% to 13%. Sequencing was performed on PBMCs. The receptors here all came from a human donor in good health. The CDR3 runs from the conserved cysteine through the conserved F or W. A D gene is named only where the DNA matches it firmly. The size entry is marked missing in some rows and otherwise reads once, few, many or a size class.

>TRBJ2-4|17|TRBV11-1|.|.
CASSLARNLRTKNIQYF
TGTGCCAGCAGCTTGGCTAGGAATCTCCGAACCAAAAACATTCAGTACTTC
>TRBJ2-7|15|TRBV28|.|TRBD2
CASSLRGADSYEQYF
TGTGCCAGCAGCTTGCGGGGGGCCGACTCCTACGAGCAGTACTTC
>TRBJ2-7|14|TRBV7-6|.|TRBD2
CASSPGLAGHEQYF
TGTGCCAGCAGCCCGGGACTAGCGGGCCACGAGCAGTACTTC
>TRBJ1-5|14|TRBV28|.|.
CASSLDRLLSPQHF
TGTGCCAGCAGTTTAGACAGGCTACTGTCTCCCCAGCATTTT
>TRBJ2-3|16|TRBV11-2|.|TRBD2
CASSPTGTSGTDTQYF
TGTGCCAGCAGCCCCACCGGGACTAGCGGTACAGATACGCAGTATTTT
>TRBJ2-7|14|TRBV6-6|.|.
CASSLGQNSYEQYF
TGTGCCAGCAGTCTCGGACAGAACTCCTACGAGCAGTACTTC
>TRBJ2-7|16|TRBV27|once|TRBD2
CASSFPSGGRALEQYF
TGTGCCAGCAGTTTCCCCTCGGGCGGGAGGGCCCTCGAGCAGTACTTC
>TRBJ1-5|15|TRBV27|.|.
CASRSADKRGQPQHF
TGTGCCAGCAGGTCCGCGGACAAAAGGGGTCAGCCCCAGCATTTT
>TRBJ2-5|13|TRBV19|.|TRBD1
CASSQTGSETQYF
TGTGCCAGTAGTCAGACAGGGTCGGAGACCCAGTACTTC
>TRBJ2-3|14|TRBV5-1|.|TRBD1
CASSSGTVTDTQYF
TGCGCCAGCAGCTCAGGGACAGTCACAGATACGCAGTATTTT
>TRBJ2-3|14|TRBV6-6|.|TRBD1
CASSPTGVQDTQYF
TGTGCCAGCAGTCCGACAGGGGTTCAAGATACGCAGTATTTT
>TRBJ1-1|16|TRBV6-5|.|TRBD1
CASSYSQGAGMTEAFF
TGTGCCAGCAGTTACTCACAGGGGGCTGGTATGACTGAAGCTTTCTTT
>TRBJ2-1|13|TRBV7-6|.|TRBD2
CASSFGGRVEQFF
TGTGCCAGCAGCTTCGGCGGGAGAGTTGAGCAGTTCTTC
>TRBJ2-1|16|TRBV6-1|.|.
CASSEVSRLAGNEQFF
TGTGCCAGCAGTGAAGTATCGAGGCTAGCCGGGAATGAGCAGTTCTTC
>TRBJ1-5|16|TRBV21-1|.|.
CASSPTFRQRNQPQHF
TGTGCCAGCAGCCCGACCTTTCGACAGCGCAATCAGCCCCAGCATTTT
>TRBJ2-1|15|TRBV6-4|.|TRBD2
CASSDSTSGSNEQFF
TGTGCCAGCAGTGACTCGACTAGCGGGAGCAATGAGCAGTTCTTC
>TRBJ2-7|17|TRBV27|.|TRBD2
CASSLRGTSGYPYEQYF
TGTGCCAGCAGTTTACGGGGGACTAGCGGGTACCCTTACGAGCAGTACTTC
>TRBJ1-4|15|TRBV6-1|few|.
CASTRNGVDGEKLFF
TGTGCCAGCACCCGAAACGGGGTAGACGGTGAAAAACTGTTTTTT
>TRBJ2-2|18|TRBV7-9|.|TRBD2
CASSLASGSYANTGELFF
TGTGCCAGCAGCTTGGCTAGCGGGAGCTACGCGAACACCGGGGAGCTGTTTTTT
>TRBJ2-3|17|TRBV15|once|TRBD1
CATSRDGQGRSTDTQYF
TGTGCCACCAGCAGAGATGGACAGGGTCGTAGCACAGATACGCAGTATTTT
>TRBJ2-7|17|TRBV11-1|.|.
CASSPPGTSSGLYEQYF
TGTGCCAGCAGCCCACCGGGGACTTCCTCCGGACTCTACGAGCAGTACTTC
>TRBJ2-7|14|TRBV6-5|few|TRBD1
CASSYGPGGYEQYF
TGTGCCAGCAGTTACGGGCCAGGGGGCTACGAGCAGTACTTC
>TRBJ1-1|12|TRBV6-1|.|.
CASSDTGYLAFF
TGTGCCAGCAGTGATACAGGGTATCTGGCTTTCTTT
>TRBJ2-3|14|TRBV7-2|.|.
CASSPQGSTDTQYF
TGTGCCAGCAGCCCCCAGGGAAGCACAGATACGCAGTATTTT
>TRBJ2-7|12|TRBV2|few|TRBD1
CASSRTGREQYF
TGTGCCAGCAGTCGGACAGGGCGCGAGCAGTACTTC
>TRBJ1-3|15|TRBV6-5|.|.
CASSYSSRAGNTIYF
TGTGCCAGCAGTTACTCGAGCAGGGCCGGAAACACCATATATTTT
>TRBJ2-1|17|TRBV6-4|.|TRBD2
CASRPSGRATSYNEQFF
TGTGCCAGCAGACCTAGCGGGAGGGCTACTTCCTACAATGAGCAGTTCTTC
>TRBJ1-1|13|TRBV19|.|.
CASSREVSTEAFF
TGTGCCAGTAGCCGGGAGGTAAGCACTGAAGCTTTCTTT
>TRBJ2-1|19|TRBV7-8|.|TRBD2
CASSIPPASGASSYNEQFF
TGTGCCAGCAGCATACCCCCTGCTAGCGGTGCAAGCTCCTACAATGAGCAGTTCTTC
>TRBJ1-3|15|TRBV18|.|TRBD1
CASSSSTGTGNTIYF
TGTGCCAGCTCATCATCGACAGGGACCGGAAACACCATATATTTT
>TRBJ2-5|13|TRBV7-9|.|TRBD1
CASSSRGPETQYF
TGTGCCAGCAGCTCCAGGGGGCCTGAGACCCAGTACTTC
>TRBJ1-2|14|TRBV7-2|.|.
CASSLLAGARGYTF
TGTGCCAGCAGCTTACTCGCGGGGGCACGGGGCTACACCTTC
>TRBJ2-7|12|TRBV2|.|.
CASSDRPDEQYF
TGTGCCAGCAGTGACCGCCCAGACGAGCAGTACTTC
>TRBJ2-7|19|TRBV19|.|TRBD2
CASSIFPSGRYFPPYEQYF
TGTGCCAGTAGTATATTTCCTAGCGGGAGGTACTTCCCACCCTACGAGCAGTACTTC
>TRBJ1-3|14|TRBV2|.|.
CASSASAGGNTIYF
TGTGCCAGCAGTGCCTCTGCGGGTGGAAACACCATATATTTT
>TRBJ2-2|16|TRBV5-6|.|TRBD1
CASSRWTGRDTGELFF
TGTGCCAGCAGCCGATGGACAGGAAGGGACACCGGGGAGCTGTTTTTT
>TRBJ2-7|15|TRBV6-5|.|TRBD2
CASSYSISGAYEQYF
TGTGCCAGCAGTTACTCGATTAGCGGGGCCTACGAGCAGTACTTC